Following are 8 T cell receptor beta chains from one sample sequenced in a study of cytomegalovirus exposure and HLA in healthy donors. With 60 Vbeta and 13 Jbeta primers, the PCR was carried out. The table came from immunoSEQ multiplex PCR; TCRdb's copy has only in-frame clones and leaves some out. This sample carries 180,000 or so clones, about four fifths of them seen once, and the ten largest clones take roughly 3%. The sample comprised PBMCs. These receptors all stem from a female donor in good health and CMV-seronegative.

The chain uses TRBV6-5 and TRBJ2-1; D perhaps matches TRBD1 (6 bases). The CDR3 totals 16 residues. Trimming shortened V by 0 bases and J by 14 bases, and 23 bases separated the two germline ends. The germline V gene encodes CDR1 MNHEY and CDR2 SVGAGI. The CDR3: CASSYSTQGKARSEFF. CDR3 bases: TGTGCCAGCAGTTACTCGACCCAGGGGAAGGCCAGGAGTGAGTTCTTC.

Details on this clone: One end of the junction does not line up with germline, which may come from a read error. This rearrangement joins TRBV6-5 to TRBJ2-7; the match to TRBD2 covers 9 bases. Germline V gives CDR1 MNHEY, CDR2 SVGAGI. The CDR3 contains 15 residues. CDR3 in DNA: TGTGCCAGCAGTTACCTAGCGGGGAGTTCCTGCGAGCAGTACTTC. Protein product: CASSYLAGSSCEQYF.

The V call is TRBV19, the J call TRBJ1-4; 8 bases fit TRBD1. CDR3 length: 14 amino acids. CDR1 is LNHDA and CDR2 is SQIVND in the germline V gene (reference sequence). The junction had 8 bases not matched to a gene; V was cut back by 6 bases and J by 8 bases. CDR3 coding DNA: TGTGCCAGTAGCAAGGGGAACAGGGGGGAAAAACTGTTTTTT. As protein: CASSKGNRGEKLFF.

Here the CDR3 reads CASSRDTANYGYTF. CDR3 DNA: TGTGCCAGCAGCCGGGACACTGCTAACTATGGCTACACCTTC. The rearrangement joins TRBV5-4 to TRBJ1-2, with a possible D match to TRBD1 (6 bases). The CDR3 has 14 residues. Deletions cut 4 bases from V and 0 bases from J, with 10 bases between. Germline CDR1 SGHNT, CDR2 YYREEE (reference sequence).

CDR3 bases: TGTGCCAGCAGCCCAGAGCAGGGTGTTCGAAACACCATATATTTT. It codes for CASSPEQGVRNTIYF. This chain links TRBV9 with TRBJ1-3; possible D gene TRBD1, 5 bases. Germline CDR1 reads SGDLS; CDR2 reads YYNGEE. The CDR3 is made up of 15 amino acids. V gave up 4 bases and J gave up 5 bases, with 16 bases separating them.

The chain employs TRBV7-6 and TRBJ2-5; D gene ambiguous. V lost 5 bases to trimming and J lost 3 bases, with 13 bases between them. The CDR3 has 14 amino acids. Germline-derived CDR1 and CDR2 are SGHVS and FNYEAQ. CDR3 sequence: CASSPFRGEETQYF. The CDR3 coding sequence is TGTGCCAGCAGCCCCTTCAGAGGAGAAGAGACCCAGTACTTC.

The CDR3: CASSQHYERGLAKTYEQYF. Written as DNA, the CDR3 is TGTGCCAGCAGCCAACATTACGAAAGGGGACTAGCAAAGACCTACGAGCAGTACTTC. This chain links TRBV4-2 with TRBJ2-7, with 9 bases that match TRBD2. V lost 2 bases and J lost 2; bases outside the gene matches: 16. In germline, CDR1 is LGHNA, CDR2 YNFKEQ. There are 19 residues in the CDR3.

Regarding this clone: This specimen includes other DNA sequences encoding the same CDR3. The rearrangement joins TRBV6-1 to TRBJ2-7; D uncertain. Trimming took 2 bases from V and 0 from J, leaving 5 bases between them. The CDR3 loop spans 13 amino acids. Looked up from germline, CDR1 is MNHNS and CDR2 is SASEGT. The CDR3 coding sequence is TGTGCCAGCAGTGAAACGGTCTCCTACGAGCAGTACTTC. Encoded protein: CASSETVSYEQYF.